This TCR beta chain was retrieved from a study of blood T cell repertoires in COVID-19. Per germline, CDR1 SEHNR and CDR2 FQNEAQ (reference sequence). The V gene lost 4 bases and the J gene lost 4 bases, with 24 bases spanning the gap. The CDR3 runs 18 residues. This clone was detected once. The assay was immunoSEQ multiplex PCR, and TCRdb's table has in-frame clones only and misses some. The sample yields about 200,000 clones, roughly 80% seen once. This rearrangement joins TRBV7-9 to TRBJ2-3; perhaps TRBD2 as D (5 bases). Sequencing was carried out using peripheral blood. The source is a woman of 80 years or more with acute or convalescent COVID-19. The CDR3 coding sequence is TGTGCCAGCAGCTCGCTTACTGAGGGAATCGGCCCATCAGATACGCAGTATTTT. This gives the protein CASSSLTEGIGPSDTQYF. Full variable domain (remainder filled in from reference TRBV7-9 and TRBJ2-3): DTGVSQNPRHKITKRGQNVTFRCDPISEHNRLYWYRQTLGQGPEFLTYFQNEAQLEKSRLLSDRFSAERPKGSFSTLEIQRTEQGDSAMYLCASSSLTEGIGPSDTQYFGPGTRLTVL.